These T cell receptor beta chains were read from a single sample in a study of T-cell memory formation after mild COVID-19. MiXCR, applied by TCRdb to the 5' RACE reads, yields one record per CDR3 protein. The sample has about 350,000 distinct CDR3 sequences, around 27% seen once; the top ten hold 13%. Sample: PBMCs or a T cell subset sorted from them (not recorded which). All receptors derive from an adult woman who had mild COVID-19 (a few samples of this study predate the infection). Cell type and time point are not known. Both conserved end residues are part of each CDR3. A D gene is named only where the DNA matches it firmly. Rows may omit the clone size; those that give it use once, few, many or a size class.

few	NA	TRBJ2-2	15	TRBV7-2	CASSPGPTNTGELFF	TGTGCCAGCAGCCCCGGACCGACAAACACCGGGGAGCTGTTTTTT
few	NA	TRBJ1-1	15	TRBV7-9	CAGSLALRRNTEAFF	TGTGCCGGCAGCTTAGCCCTTCGGCGGAACACTGAAGCTTTCTTT
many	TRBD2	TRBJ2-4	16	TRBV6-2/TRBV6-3	CASRNAPLAWGNIQYF	TGTGCCAGCAGAAATGCTCCACTAGCGTGGGGAAACATTCAGTACTTC
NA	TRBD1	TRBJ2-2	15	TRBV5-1	CASSFRQGDTGELFF	TGCGCCAGCAGCTTTAGACAGGGTGACACCGGGGAGCTGTTTTTT
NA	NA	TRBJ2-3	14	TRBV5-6	CASSVGRTGDTQYF	TGTGCCAGCAGTGTTGGCAGGACGGGCGATACGCAGTATTTT
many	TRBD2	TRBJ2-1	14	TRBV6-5	CASSYHSGSNEQFF	TGTGCCAGCAGTTACCATAGCGGGAGTAATGAGCAGTTCTTC
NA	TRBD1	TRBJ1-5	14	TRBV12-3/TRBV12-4	CASSPTGFGQPQHF	TGTGCCAGCAGTCCGACAGGGTTTGGTCAGCCCCAGCATTTT
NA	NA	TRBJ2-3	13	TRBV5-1	CASSLRPLDTQYF	TGCGCCAGCAGCTTACGCCCATTGGATACGCAGTATTTT
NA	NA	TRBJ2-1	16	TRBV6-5	CASSPSMLVSYNEQFF	TGTGCCAGCAGTCCCTCCATGTTAGTCTCCTACAATGAGCAGTTCTTC
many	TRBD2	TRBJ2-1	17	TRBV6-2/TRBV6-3	CASRALGLAGSYNEQFF	TGTGCCAGCAGGGCACTAGGACTAGCGGGTTCCTACAATGAGCAGTTCTTC
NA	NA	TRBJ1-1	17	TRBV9	CASSPGGARRMNTEAFF	TGTGCCAGCAGCCCCGGGGGTGCACGACGCATGAACACTGAAGCTTTCTTT
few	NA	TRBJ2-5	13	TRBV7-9	CASSFLGWETQYF	TGTGCCAGCAGCTTTTTGGGTTGGGAGACCCAGTACTTC
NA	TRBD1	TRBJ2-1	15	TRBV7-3	CASSQDGTGINEQFF	TGTGCCAGCAGCCAGGACGGGACAGGCATCAATGAGCAGTTCTTC
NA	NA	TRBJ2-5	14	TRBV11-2	CASSSNPAGETQYF	TGTGCCAGCAGCTCGAATCCCGCGGGTGAGACCCAGTACTTC
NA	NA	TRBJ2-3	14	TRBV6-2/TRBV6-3	CASIKIAGTDTQYF	TGTGCCAGCATTAAAATAGCCGGCACAGATACGCAGTATTTT
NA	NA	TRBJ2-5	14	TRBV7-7	CASSFSGGSETQYF	TGTGCTAGCAGCTTTTCTGGAGGGTCAGAGACCCAGTACTTC
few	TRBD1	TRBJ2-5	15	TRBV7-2	CASSLRQGQGETQYF	TGTGCCAGCAGCCTTCGACAGGGGCAGGGAGAGACCCAGTACTTC
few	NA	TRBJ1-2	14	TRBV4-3	CASSQFWGRNGYTF	TGCGCCAGCAGCCAATTTTGGGGGCGGAACGGCTACACCTTC
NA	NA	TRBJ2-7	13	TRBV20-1	CSARYDSSYEQYF	TGCAGTGCTAGATACGACAGCTCCTACGAGCAGTACTTC
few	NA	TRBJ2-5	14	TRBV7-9	CASSPGGSRETQYF	TGTGCCAGCAGTCCAGGGGGGTCTAGAGAGACCCAGTACTTC
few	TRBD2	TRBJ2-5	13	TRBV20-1	CSAPGLAGETQYF	TGCAGTGCCCCTGGACTAGCCGGAGAGACCCAGTACTTC
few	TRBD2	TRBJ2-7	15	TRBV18	CASSATLASDYEQYF	TGTGCCAGCTCAGCCACACTAGCGTCAGACTACGAGCAGTACTTC
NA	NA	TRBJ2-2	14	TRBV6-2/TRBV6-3	CASSYYEETGELFF	TGTGCCAGCAGTTACTATGAAGAGACCGGGGAGCTGTTTTTT
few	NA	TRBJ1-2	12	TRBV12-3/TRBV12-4	CASSPGGNGYTF	TGTGCCAGCAGCCCCGGTGGAAATGGCTACACCTTC
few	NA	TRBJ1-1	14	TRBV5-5	CASSLSGINTEAFF	TGTGCCAGCAGCTTGTCAGGGATAAACACTGAAGCTTTCTTT
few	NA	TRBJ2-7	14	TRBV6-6	CASTEIEVNYEQYF	TGTGCCAGCACGGAAATAGAGGTGAACTACGAGCAGTACTTC
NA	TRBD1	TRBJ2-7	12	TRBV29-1	CSVERGQAEQYF	TGCAGCGTTGAAAGGGGACAGGCGGAGCAGTACTTC
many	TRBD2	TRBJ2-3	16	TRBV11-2	CASSSGTSLRTDTQYF	TGTGCCAGCAGCTCCGGGACTAGCTTACGCACAGATACGCAGTATTTT
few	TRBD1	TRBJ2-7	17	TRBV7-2	CASSVRPGTGTQGEQYF	TGTGCCAGCAGCGTCCGTCCCGGGACAGGGACACAGGGCGAGCAGTACTTC
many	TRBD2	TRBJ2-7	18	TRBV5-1	CASSPGTSGAISPYEQYF	TGCGCCAGCAGCCCCGGGACTAGCGGGGCCATCTCCCCGTACGAGCAGTACTTC
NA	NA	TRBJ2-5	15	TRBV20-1	CSARDLWGPGETQYF	TGCAGTGCTAGAGATCTTTGGGGCCCGGGGGAGACCCAGTACTTC
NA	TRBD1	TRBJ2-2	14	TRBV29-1	CSAGTGGYTGELFF	TGCAGCGCGGGGACAGGGGGCTACACCGGGGAGCTGTTTTTT
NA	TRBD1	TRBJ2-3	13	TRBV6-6	CASSHGTGNTQYF	TGTGCCAGCAGTCATGGGACAGGGAATACGCAGTATTTT
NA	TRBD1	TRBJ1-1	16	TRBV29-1	CSVGGTAYRSDTEAFF	TGCAGCGTTGGGGGGACAGCGTACCGGTCGGACACTGAAGCTTTCTTT
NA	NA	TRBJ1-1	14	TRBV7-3	CASSLYAQNTEAFF	TGTGCCAGCAGCTTATACGCCCAGAACACTGAAGCTTTCTTT
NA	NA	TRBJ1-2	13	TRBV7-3	CASESPGMEGDTF	TGTGCCAGCGAATCCCCAGGGATGGAAGGGGACACCTTC
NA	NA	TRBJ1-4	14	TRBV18	CASSTVQGNEKLFF	TGTGCCAGCTCAACCGTACAGGGAAATGAAAAACTGTTTTTT
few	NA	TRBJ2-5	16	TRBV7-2	CASSLVFWTKEETQYF	TGTGCCAGCAGCTTAGTATTCTGGACTAAGGAAGAGACCCAGTACTTC
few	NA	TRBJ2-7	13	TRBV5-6	CASGLGRGAEQYF	TGTGCCAGCGGCTTGGGACGGGGGGCGGAGCAGTACTTC
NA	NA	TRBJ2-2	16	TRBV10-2	CASSDGGGPNTGELFF	TGCGCCAGCAGTGATGGAGGAGGCCCGAACACCGGGGAGCTGTTTTTT
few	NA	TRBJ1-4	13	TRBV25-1	CASSGRGGEKLFF	TGTGCCAGCAGTGGCAGGGGAGGCGAAAAACTGTTTTTT
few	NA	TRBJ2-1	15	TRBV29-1	CSVGTPYLSYNEQFF	TGCAGCGTAGGGACCCCTTACCTTTCCTACAATGAGCAGTTCTTC
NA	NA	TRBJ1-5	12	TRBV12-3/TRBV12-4	CASSFRYQPQHF	TGTGCCAGCAGTTTTCGGTATCAGCCCCAGCATTTT
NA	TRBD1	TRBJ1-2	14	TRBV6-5	CASSRGTGFYGYTF	TGTGCCAGCAGCCGGGGGACAGGCTTCTATGGCTACACCTTC
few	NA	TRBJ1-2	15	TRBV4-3	CASSQESGLSHGYTF	TGCGCCAGCAGCCAAGAGTCGGGACTGAGCCATGGCTACACCTTC
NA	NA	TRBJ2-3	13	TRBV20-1	CSASLWGTDTQYF	TGCAGTGCTAGTCTATGGGGCACAGATACGCAGTATTTT
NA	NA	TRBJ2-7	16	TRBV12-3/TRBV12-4	CASSLRIRTHSYEQYF	TGTGCCAGCAGTTTGAGGATCAGGACGCACTCCTACGAGCAGTACTTC
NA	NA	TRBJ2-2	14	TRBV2	CASPEGHNTGELFF	TGTGCCAGCCCCGAGGGACATAACACCGGGGAGCTGTTTTTT
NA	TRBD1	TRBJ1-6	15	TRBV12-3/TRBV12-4	CASSTGQGGNSPLHF	TGTGCCAGCAGTACCGGACAGGGGGGTAATTCACCCCTCCACTTT
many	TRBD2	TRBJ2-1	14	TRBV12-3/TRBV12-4	CASSLAGAYNEQFF	TGTGCCAGTTCACTAGCGGGAGCCTACAATGAGCAGTTCTTC
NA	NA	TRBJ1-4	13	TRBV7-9	CASRSGSNEKLFF	TGTGCCAGCAGGTCGGGGTCTAATGAAAAACTGTTTTTT
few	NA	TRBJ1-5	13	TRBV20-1	CSARARGWQPQHF	TGCAGTGCTAGAGCTCGGGGGTGGCAGCCCCAGCATTTT
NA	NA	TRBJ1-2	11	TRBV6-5	CATLRDYGYTF	TGTGCCACCCTCCGGGACTATGGCTACACCTTC
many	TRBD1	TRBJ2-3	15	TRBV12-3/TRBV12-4	CASSSSGGPTDTQYF	TGTGCCAGCAGTTCGTCAGGGGGCCCCACAGATACGCAGTATTTT
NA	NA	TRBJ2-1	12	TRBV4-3	CASSQDSKEQFF	TGCGCCAGCAGCCAAGATAGTAAAGAGCAGTTCTTC
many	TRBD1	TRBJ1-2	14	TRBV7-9	CASSPRTGNYGYTF	TGTGCCAGCAGCCCCCGGACAGGCAACTATGGCTACACCTTC
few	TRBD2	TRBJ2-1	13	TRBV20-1	CSAGTSGMDEQFF	TGCAGTGCGGGGACTAGCGGGATGGATGAGCAGTTCTTC
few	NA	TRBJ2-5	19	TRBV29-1	CSVEDVFGSPLAHQETQYF	TGCAGCGTTGAAGATGTCTTCGGTAGCCCGCTAGCACACCAAGAGACCCAGTACTTC
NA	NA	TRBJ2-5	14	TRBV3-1	CASSQAGGRETQYF	TGTGCCAGCAGCCAAGCGGGGGGCCGAGAGACCCAGTACTTC